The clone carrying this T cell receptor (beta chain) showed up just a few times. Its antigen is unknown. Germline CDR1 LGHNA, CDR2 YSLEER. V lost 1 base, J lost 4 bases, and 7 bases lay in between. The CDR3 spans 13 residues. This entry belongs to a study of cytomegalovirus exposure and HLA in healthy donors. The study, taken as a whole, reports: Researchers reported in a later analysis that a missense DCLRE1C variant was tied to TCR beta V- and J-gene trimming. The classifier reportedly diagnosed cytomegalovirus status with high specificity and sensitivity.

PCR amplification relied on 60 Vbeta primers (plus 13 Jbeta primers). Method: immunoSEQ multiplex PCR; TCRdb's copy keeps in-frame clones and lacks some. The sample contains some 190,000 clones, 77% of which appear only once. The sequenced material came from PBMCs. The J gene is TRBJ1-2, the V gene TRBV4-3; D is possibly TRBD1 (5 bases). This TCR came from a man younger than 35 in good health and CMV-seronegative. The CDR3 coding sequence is TGCGCCAGCAGCCAAGCTGACAGCTATGGCTACACCTTC. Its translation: CASSQADSYGYTF.